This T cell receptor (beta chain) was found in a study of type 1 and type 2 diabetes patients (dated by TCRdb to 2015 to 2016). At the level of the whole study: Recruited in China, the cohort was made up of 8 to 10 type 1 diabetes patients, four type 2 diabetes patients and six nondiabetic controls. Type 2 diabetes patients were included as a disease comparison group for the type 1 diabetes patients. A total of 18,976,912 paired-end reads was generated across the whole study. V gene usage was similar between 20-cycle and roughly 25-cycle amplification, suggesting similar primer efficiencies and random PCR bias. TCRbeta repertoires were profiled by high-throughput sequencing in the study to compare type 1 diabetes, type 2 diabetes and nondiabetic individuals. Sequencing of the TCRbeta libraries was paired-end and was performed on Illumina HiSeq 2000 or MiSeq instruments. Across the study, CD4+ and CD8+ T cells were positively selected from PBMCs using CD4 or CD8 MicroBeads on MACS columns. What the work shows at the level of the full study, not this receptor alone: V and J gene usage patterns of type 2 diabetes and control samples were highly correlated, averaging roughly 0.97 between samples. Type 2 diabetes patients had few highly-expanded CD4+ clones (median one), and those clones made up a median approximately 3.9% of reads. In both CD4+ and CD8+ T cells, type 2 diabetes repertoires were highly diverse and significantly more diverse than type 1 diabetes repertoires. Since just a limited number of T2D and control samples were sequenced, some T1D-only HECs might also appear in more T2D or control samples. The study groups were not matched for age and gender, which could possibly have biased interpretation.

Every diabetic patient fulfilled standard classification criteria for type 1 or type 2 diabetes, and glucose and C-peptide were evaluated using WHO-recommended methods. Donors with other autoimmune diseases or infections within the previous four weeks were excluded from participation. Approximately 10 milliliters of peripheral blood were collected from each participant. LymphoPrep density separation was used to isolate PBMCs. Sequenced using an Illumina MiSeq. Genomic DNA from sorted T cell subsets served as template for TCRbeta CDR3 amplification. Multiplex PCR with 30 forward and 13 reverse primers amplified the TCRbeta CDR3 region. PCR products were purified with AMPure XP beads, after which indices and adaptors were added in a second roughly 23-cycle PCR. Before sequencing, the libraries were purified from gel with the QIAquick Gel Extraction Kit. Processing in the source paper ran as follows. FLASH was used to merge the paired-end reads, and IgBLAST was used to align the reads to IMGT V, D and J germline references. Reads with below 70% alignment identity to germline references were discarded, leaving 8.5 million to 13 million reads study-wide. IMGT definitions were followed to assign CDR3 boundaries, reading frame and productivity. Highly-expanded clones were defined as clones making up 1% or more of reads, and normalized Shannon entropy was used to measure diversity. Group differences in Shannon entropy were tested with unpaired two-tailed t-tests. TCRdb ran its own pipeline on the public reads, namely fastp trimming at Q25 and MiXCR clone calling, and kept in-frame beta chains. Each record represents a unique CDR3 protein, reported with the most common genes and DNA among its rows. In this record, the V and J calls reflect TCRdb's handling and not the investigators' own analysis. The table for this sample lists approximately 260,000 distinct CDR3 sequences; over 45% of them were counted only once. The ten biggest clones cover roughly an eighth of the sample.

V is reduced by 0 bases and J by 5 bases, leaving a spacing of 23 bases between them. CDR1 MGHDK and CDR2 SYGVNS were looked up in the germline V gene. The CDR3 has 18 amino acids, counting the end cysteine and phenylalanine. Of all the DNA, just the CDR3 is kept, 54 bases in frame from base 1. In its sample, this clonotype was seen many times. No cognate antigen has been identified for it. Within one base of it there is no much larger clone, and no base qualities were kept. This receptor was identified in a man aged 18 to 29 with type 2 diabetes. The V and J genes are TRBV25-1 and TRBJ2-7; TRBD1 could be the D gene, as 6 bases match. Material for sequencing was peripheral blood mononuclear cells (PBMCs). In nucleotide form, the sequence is TGTGCCAGCAGTGAATATTCCTCCCTTGACAGGCTAAGGGACGAGCAGTACTTC. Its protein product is CASSEYSSLDRLRDEQYF.